The 29 T cell receptor beta chains below come from one sample, sequenced in a study of regulatory T cells in long-lasting Graves disease (dated by TCRdb to 2020 to 2023). The library was produced with multiplex PCR. The data were produced on an Illumina HiSeq 4000. iRepertoire HTBI primers and Arm-PCR amplification of CDR3 regions were used to construct TCR beta libraries. The public sequencing data were trimmed at Q25 with fastp and processed into clonotypes with MiXCR by TCRdb, which kept only in-frame beta chains. Under each unique CDR3 protein, matching rows form one entry showing the most common genes and DNA. Recorded for this sample are 400,000 to 550,000 distinct CDR3 sequences; over 15% of them occurred a single time. Roughly 10% of the sample rests with the top ten. Reading the label with the study, this specimen's time point is: newly diagnosed GD, antithyroid drugs for less than 3 months. For both TCR sequencing and RNA sequencing, RNA was extracted from PBMCs using TRIzol.

These sequences were also reported in another study, on T cells in Graves' hyperthyroidism and ophthalmopathy.

The input for sequencing was peripheral blood mononuclear cells (PBMCs), taken at new diagnosis, from a patient treated with antithyroid drugs. All receptors derive from a woman in her 30s with Graves disease. Donor details come from another sample of the same person, matched by shared clones.

In its sample, this clonotype was seen a few times. Likely a read error: the CDR3 ends without its conserved phenylalanine or tryptophan. The V gene is TRBV5-1, the J gene TRBJ2-1, with 9 bases matching TRBD2. The germline V gene has CDR1 SGHRS and CDR2 YFSETQ. The length of the CDR3 is 15 residues. The trim removed 4 bases at V and 4 bases at J, leaving 6 bases unmatched. CDR3 region: CASSLLAGNYNEQFS. Written as DNA, the CDR3 is TGCGCCAGCAGCCTACTAGCGGGCAATTACAATGAGCAGTTCTCC.

This clonotype appeared many times. The V gene is TRBV5-1, the J gene TRBJ2-1; the match to TRBD2 covers 9 bases. Per the germline V gene, CDR1 is SGHRS and CDR2 is YFSETQ. The CDR3 is 14 amino acids. V gave up 6 bases and J gave up 4 bases; unmatched junction bases: 5. The CDR3 region is CASTLAGRYNEQFF. The CDR3 DNA is TGCGCCAGCACCCTAGCGGGAAGGTACAATGAGCAGTTCTTC.

This clonotype was picked up many times. The chain links TRBV20-1 to TRBJ2-7; the D gene is possibly TRBD2 (6 bases). Trimming left V 8 bases short and J 7 bases short, with 24 bases between. This CDR3 has 14 residues. Germline CDR1 is DFQATT and CDR2 is SNEGSKA (reference sequence). The CDR3 sequence: CSPASPRGMGEQYF. In DNA, the CDR3 is TGCAGTCCGGCCTCCCCCCGGGGGATGGGGGAGCAGTACTTC.

This clonotype has ten or more counts. The chain links TRBV5-5 to TRBJ2-7; the match to TRBD1 covers 8 bases. V lost 2 bases and J lost 5; bases outside the gene matches: 6. CDR1 and CDR2 from the germline V gene are SGHKS and YYEKEE (reference sequence). This CDR3 region has 14 residues. In DNA form, the CDR3 reads TGTGCCAGCAGCTTCGGACAGGGTATCAACGAGCAGTACTTC. This sequence encodes CASSFGQGINEQYF.

This clonotype was observed at least ten times. This CDR3 is CASSLFESAGGPRNEQFF. The CDR3 coding sequence is TGTGCCAGCAGTTTATTCGAGAGTGCGGGAGGGCCGAGGAATGAGCAGTTCTTC. The V call is TRBV27, the J call TRBJ2-1; 9 bases are shared with TRBD2. J lost 7 bases, V lost 1 base, and 14 bases had no gene match. There are 18 residues in the CDR3. Germline-derived CDR1 and CDR2 are MNHEY and SMNVEV (reference sequence).

This clonotype was seen a handful of times. The genes are TRBV29-1 and TRBJ1-2; D possibly corresponds to TRBD1 (5 bases). V gave up 7 bases and J gave up 8 bases, with 26 bases separating them. CDR3 length: 15 residues. The germline V gene has CDR1 SQVTM and CDR2 ANQGSEA. The CDR3 bases are TGCAGCGCGGGGGGGGGTGTGGGCCCTGAATGGGGCTACACCTTC. Translation: CSAGGGVGPEWGYTF.

This clonotype was seen only a few times. Since a much larger clone is just one base distant, this may be a read error. The rearrangement links TRBV27 to TRBJ2-1; 8 positions agree with TRBD1. The CDR3 totals 14 residues. Germline V lookup: CDR1 MNHEY, CDR2 SMNVEV (reference sequence). CDR3 residues: CGSSLDRGNNEQFF. CDR3 DNA: TGTGGCAGCAGTTTAGACAGGGGAAACAATGAGCAGTTCTTC.

The V gene is TRBV2, the J gene TRBJ2-7; the match to TRBD2 covers 11 bases. Germline loops: CDR1 SNHLY, CDR2 FYNNEI. V dropped 6 bases and J dropped 7; count of bases not matched to a gene: 8. CDR3 length: 14 amino acids. DNA of the CDR3: TGTGCCAGCAGCGAACTAGCGGGAGCCAGGGAGCAGTACTTC. Encoded protein: CASSELAGAREQYF.

There are a few counts of this clonotype. The chain carries TRBV6-5 and TRBJ2-7; the match to TRBD1 covers 9 bases. V lost 4 bases to trimming and J lost 1 base; unmatched junction nucleotides: 5. The CDR3 contains 15 residues. Germline-derived CDR1 and CDR2 are MNHEY and SVGAGI. This CDR3 is CASSLTTGGSYEQYF. The CDR3 coding sequence is TGTGCCAGCAGTTTAACGACAGGGGGATCCTACGAGCAGTACTTC.

The sample holds a few counts of this clonotype. V is TRBV5-1 and J is TRBJ2-1, with 10 bases identical to TRBD2. V was clipped by 4 bases and J by 3 bases; unmatched bases: 10. Germline V lookup: CDR1 SGHRS, CDR2 YFSETQ. The CDR3 covers 17 residues. The CDR3 nucleotides are TGCGCCAGCAGCAGCTTCACTAGCGGGGTAATCTACAATGAGCAGTTCTTC. Encoded protein: CASSSFTSGVIYNEQFF.

This clonotype was recorded at least ten times. The chain is built from TRBV9 and TRBJ2-3; tentatively, D is TRBD1 or TRBD2 (5 bases each). Germline CDR1 reads SGDLS; CDR2 reads YYNGEE. V lost 2 bases and J 3 bases, leaving 10 bases between the germline ends. The CDR3 sequence is 14 residues long. DNA for the CDR3: TGTGCCAGCAGCGTGACTTGGGGGACAGATACGCAGTATTTT. It translates to CASSVTWGTDTQYF.

This clonotype appeared many times. The chain uses TRBV20-1 and TRBJ2-7; 12 bases are shared with TRBD2. Germline V gene sequence: CDR1 DFQATT, CDR2 SNEGSKA (reference sequence). This CDR3 is built from 14 residues. V was pared by 3 bases and J by 5 bases, with 5 bases of the junction left unmatched. The CDR3 coding sequence is TGCAGTGCTAGGACTAGCGGGAGAACTCACGAGCAGTACTTC. Translated, it gives CSARTSGRTHEQYF.

This clonotype was found a few times. One junction end does not reproduce the germline sequence, and a read error may be involved. The chain carries TRBV2 and TRBJ2-7; the match to TRBD1 covers 7 bases. The CDR3 loop spans 14 amino acids. Germline CDR1 SNHLY, CDR2 FYNNEI. The CDR3 loop reads CANSGGTRGREQYF. CDR3 DNA: TGTGCCAACAGTGGTGGGACGAGGGGGCGCGAGCAGTACTTC.

At least ten counts were recorded for this clonotype. CDR3 coding DNA: TGTGCCAGCACCCCGTCGGGGCCTGGAGCTTTCTTT. Its protein is CASTPSGPGAFF. The chain has TRBV7-2 and TRBJ1-1; the D gene is possibly TRBD1 (5 bases). CDR1 is SGHTA, CDR2 FQGNSA, per germline. V dropped 7 bases and J dropped 10 bases, with 16 bases sitting between them. This CDR3 comprises 12 residues.

This clonotype has a handful of counts. The gene calls are TRBV10-1 and TRBJ2-1, with D perhaps matching TRBD1 or TRBD2 (5 bases each). The CDR3 covers 14 residues. Germline lookup yields CDR1 WNHNN and CDR2 SYGVQD (reference sequence). V lost 8 bases to trimming and J lost 7 bases, with 18 bases between them. The CDR3 DNA is TGCGCCAGCGCCTCGGGATTGGGGCCGAATGAGCAGTTCTTC. Its protein product is CASASGLGPNEQFF.

This clonotype was counted many times. The chain combines TRBV3-1 with TRBJ2-7; unclear D gene. Trimming cost V 0 bases and J 1 base, with 4 bases left between them. CDR1 is LGHDT, CDR2 YNNKEL, per germline (reference sequence). This CDR3 is 13 amino acids long. The CDR3 DNA follows: TGTGCCAGCAGCCAAGAAAAGTCCTACGAGCAGTACTTC. Translation: CASSQEKSYEQYF.

This clonotype was observed a handful of times. A much larger clone lies a single base off, so this may be a read error. The CDR3 end shows no conserved phenylalanine or tryptophan, and so a read error is likely. The J gene is TRBJ2-1, the V gene TRBV7-2; 7 nucleotides match TRBD1. This CDR3 region has 15 residues. Germline V gene lookup returns CDR1 SGHTA and CDR2 FQGNSA. J was trimmed by 5 bases and V by 5 bases; bases with no gene match: 9. CDR3 protein: CASSTRGTVNNEQFL. CDR3 DNA sequence: TGTGCCAGCAGCACCAGGGGGACAGTGAACAATGAGCAGTTCCTC.

This clonotype was picked up a small number of times. The gene calls are TRBV20-1 and TRBJ2-1, with a possible D match to TRBD1 (5 bases). The CDR3 extends over 15 amino acids. Per the germline V gene, CDR1 is DFQATT and CDR2 is SNEGSKA (reference sequence). The V end lost 3 bases, the J end lost 2 bases, and 14 bases lay between the germline ends. For the CDR3, the DNA is TGCAGTGCTAGGTCGACAGCTTTGGCCTACAATGAGCAGTTCTTC. This gives the protein CSARSTALAYNEQFF.

The J gene is TRBJ2-7, the V gene TRBV5-1; D possibly corresponds to TRBD2 (5 bases). V was trimmed by 4 bases and J by 4 bases, leaving 12 bases between them. Germline CDR1 reads SGHRS; CDR2 reads YFSETQ. The length of the CDR3 is 13 residues. As DNA, the CDR3 is TGCGCCAGCAGCCGGCCCGGGGAATACGAGCAGTACTTC. This gives the protein CASSRPGEYEQYF. The full variable domain, its missing parts supplied by reference TRBV5-1 and TRBJ2-7, is KAGVTQTPRYLIKTRGQQVTLSCSPISGHRSVSWYQQTPGQGLQFLFEYFSETQRNKGNFPGRFSGRQFSNSRSEMNVSTLELGDSALYLCASSRPGEYEQYFGPGTRLTVT.

This chain links TRBV4-2 with TRBJ2-6; possibly TRBD2 for D (6 bases). V was clipped by 0 bases and J by 2 bases, with 8 bases between them. Germline V gene sequence: CDR1 LGHNA, CDR2 YNFKEQ. This CDR3 comprises 16 residues. As DNA, the CDR3 is TGTGCCAGCAGCCAAGATGGAGGGGCTGGGGCCAACGTCCTGACTTTC. Residues: CASSQDGGAGANVLTF.

This clonotype was counted between two and nine times. The gene calls are TRBV5-1 and TRBJ2-2, with a tentative D call TRBD2 (5 bases). Germline V CDR1 and CDR2: SGHRS, YFSETQ. The V gene lost 5 bases and the J gene lost 5 bases, with 13 bases spanning the gap. This CDR3 is 14 amino acids long. The chain's CDR3 is CASSSHPGTGELFF. The CDR3 nucleotides read TGCGCCAGCAGTTCCCACCCGGGGACCGGGGAGCTGTTTTTT.

The V gene is TRBV6-1, the J gene TRBJ2-7; 8 bases are shared with TRBD2. Trimming cost V 7 bases and J 0 bases; bases outside gene matches: 8. CDR1 and CDR2 (germline): MNHNS, SASEGT. CDR3 length: 15 amino acids. The CDR3 protein is CASKRAGGASYEQYF. CDR3 nucleotide sequence: TGTGCCAGCAAACGGGCCGGGGGGGCCTCCTACGAGCAGTACTTC.

The table lists this clonotype with many counts. The V and J genes are TRBV6-2 or TRBV6-3 and TRBJ2-7, with 9 bases that match TRBD2. Trimming at V came to 6 bases and at J to 3 bases, leaving 12 bases not matched to a gene. The CDR3 consists of 16 residues. Germline V gives CDR1 MNHEY, CDR2 SVGEGT. For the CDR3, the DNA is TGTGCCAGCAGACCCTCGGGACTAGCAAAGGACTACGAGCAGTACTTC. Residues: CASRPSGLAKDYEQYF.

This clonotype occurred many times. J is TRBJ2-1 and V is TRBV15; 7 bases agree with TRBD2. Germline V CDR1 and CDR2: LNHNV, YYDKDF (reference sequence). J gave up 1 base and V 0 bases, and 0 bases lay outside the gene matches. The CDR3 runs 15 residues. CDR3 DNA sequence: TGTGCCACCAGCAGAGAGCGGGAGTCCTACAATGAGCAGTTCTTC. Translated, it gives CATSRERESYNEQFF.

The table lists this clonotype with many counts. This sequence joins TRBV29-1 and TRBJ1-1; D is unclear. Trimming stripped 4 bases from V and 5 bases from J, with 5 bases between. Germline CDR1 reads SQVTM; CDR2 reads ANQGSEA. This CDR3 comprises 10 residues. Here the CDR3 DNA reads TGCAGCGTTGGGGAGACTGAAGCTTTCTTT. It codes for CSVGETEAFF.

This clonotype was counted ten times or more. V gene TRBV6-2 or TRBV6-3 combines with J gene TRBJ2-7; 9 positions match TRBD1. Germline V gives CDR1 MNHEY, CDR2 SVGEGT. The V and J ends lost 5 bases and 3 bases, in that order; junction bases with no gene match: 5. This CDR3 comprises 14 residues. The CDR3 DNA reads as TGTGCCAGCAGTCGCGACAGGGGGAACTACGAGCAGTACTTC. This gives the protein CASSRDRGNYEQYF.

The count of this clonotype is one. Possible read error: a much larger clone is one base away. Here the CDR3 DNA reads TGTGCCAGCAGTTACCTCGGGAGAGACGGGGCGAACACCGGGGAGCTGTTTTTT. Protein: CASSYLGRDGANTGELFF. The chain carries TRBV6-5 and TRBJ2-2, with D possibly TRBD2 on 6 matching bases. The germline V and J ends were trimmed by 2 bases and 0 bases, with 16 bases remaining between them. The germline gives CDR1 MNHEY, CDR2 SVGAGI. There are 18 residues in the CDR3.

This clonotype appeared many times. J is TRBJ2-1 and V is TRBV20-1, with 10 bases identical to TRBD2. The V gene end was trimmed by 6 bases and the J gene end by 8 bases; junction bases not matched to a gene: 10. The germline V gene encodes CDR1 DFQATT and CDR2 SNEGSKA (reference sequence). The CDR3 has 14 residues. CDR3 residues: CSAPWTSGMYEQFF. CDR3 DNA sequence: TGCAGTGCCCCCTGGACTAGCGGAATGTATGAGCAGTTCTTC.

This clonotype was observed a few times. This sequence joins TRBV7-8 and TRBJ2-1, with D maybe TRBD2 (6 bases). The CDR3 sequence is 15 residues long. Germline CDR1 is SGHVS and CDR2 is FQNEAQ. V was trimmed by 0 bases and J by 6 bases, leaving 12 bases between them. The CDR3 is CASSLALAPINEQFF. Written as DNA, the CDR3 is TGTGCCAGCAGCTTAGCACTAGCTCCCATCAATGAGCAGTTCTTC.